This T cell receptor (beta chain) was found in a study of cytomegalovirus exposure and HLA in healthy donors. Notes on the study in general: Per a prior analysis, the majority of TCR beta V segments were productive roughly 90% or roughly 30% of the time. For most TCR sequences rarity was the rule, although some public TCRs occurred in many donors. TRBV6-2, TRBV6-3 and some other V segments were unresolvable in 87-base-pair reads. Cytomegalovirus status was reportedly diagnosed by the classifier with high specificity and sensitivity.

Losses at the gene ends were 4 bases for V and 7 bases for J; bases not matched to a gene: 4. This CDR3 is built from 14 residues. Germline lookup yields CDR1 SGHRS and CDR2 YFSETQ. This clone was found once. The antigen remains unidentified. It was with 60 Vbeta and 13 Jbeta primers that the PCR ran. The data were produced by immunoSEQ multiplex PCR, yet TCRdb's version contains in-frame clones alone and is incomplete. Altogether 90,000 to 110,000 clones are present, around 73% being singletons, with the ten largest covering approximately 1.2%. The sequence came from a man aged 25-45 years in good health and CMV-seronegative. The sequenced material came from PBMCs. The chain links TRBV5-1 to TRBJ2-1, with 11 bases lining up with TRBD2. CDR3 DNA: TGCGCCAGCAGCCCGGGACTAGCGGAAAATGAGCAGTTCTTC. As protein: CASSPGLAENEQFF.